The 17 T cell receptor beta chains reported below all come from one sample, sequenced in a study of shared clonotypes between healthy human individuals. Repertoires were generated with immunoSEQ multiplex PCR, while TCRdb's copy carries only in-frame clones and drops some. The sample includes about 2.2 million clones, roughly 95% of them seen just once. Naive CD8 cells were CD45RO-negative, positively selected for CCR7, excluding terminally differentiated effector memory CD45RA+ cells. The material sequenced was naive CD8+ T cells from PBMCs. These receptors were obtained from a young man in good health. Some clones in this sample may be carry-over from other donors' samples.

The V call is TRBV19, the J call TRBJ2-1; 7 nucleotides agree with TRBD2. The CDR3 contains 14 residues. Losses at the gene ends were 1 base for V and 6 bases for J; bases not matched to a gene: 3. In germline, CDR1 is LNHDA, CDR2 SQIVND (reference sequence). The DNA for the CDR3 is TGTGCCAGTAGTATAGTCGCTAGCGGCAATGAGCAGTTCTTC. Translation gives CASSIVASGNEQFF. The full variable domain, with the rest looked up from reference TRBV19 and TRBJ2-1, is DGGITQSPKYLFRKEGQNVTLSCEQNLNHDAMYWYRQDPGQGLRLIYYSQIVNDFQKGDIAEGYSVSREKKESFPLTVTSAQKNPTAFYLCASSIVASGNEQFFGPGTRLTVL.

This CDR3 reads CAISLSLGTGLKQETQYF. The DNA of the CDR3 is TGTGCCATCAGCCTATCCCTCGGGACAGGACTTAAACAAGAGACCCAGTACTTC. The chain uses TRBV10-3 and TRBJ2-5, with 8 nucleotides matching TRBD1. Per the germline V gene, CDR1 is ENHRY and CDR2 is SYGVKD. The junction had 17 bases not matched to a gene; V was cut back by 6 bases and J by 2 bases. The length of the CDR3 is 18 residues.

The genes are TRBV11-2 and TRBJ2-1; TRBD2 aligns across 11 bases. Trimming at V came to 7 bases and at J to 0 bases, leaving 5 bases not matched to a gene. The CDR3 loop spans 16 amino acids. Germline CDR1 reads SGHAT; CDR2 reads FQNNGV. CDR3 nucleotides: TGTGCCAGCAACCCTAGCGGGAGGAGCTCCTACAATGAGCAGTTCTTC. As protein: CASNPSGRSSYNEQFF.

To note about this clone: The sample carries other DNA sequences with the same CDR3. The rearrangement joins TRBV9 to TRBJ2-3, with 14 bases fitting TRBD2. The V gene end was trimmed by 4 bases and the J gene end by 3 bases; junction bases not matched to a gene: 4. CDR1 SGDLS and CDR2 YYNGEE come from the germline V gene. The length of the CDR3 is 16 residues. In DNA, the CDR3 is TGTGCCAGCAGCCCCGGGACTAGCGGGAGAACAGATACGCAGTATTTT. This sequence encodes CASSPGTSGRTDTQYF.

The J gene is TRBJ2-5, the V gene TRBV10-3; tentatively, D is TRBD2 (5 bases). V was pared by 10 bases and J by 5 bases, with 20 bases between. CDR1 ENHRY and CDR2 SYGVKD come from the germline V gene. The CDR3 sequence is 14 residues long. This CDR3 is CASKRSGGLETQYF. The CDR3 DNA is TGTGCCAGCAAGCGGTCAGGCGGGTTGGAGACCCAGTACTTC.

The rearrangement links TRBV28 to TRBJ1-5; D gene ambiguous. Germline-derived CDR1 and CDR2 are MDHEN and SYDVKM. CDR3 length: 15 residues. Trimming pared 3 bases from V and 3 bases from J, leaving 12 bases between. As DNA, the CDR3 is TGTGCCAGCAGTTTCGCTTTGAGCTCCAATCAGCCCCAGCATTTT. Its protein product is CASSFALSSNQPQHF.

The V call is TRBV14, the J call TRBJ2-2, with D possibly called TRBD1 or TRBD2 (5 bases each). Trimming pared 0 bases from V and 4 bases from J, leaving 9 bases between. Germline CDR1 reads SGHDN; CDR2 reads FVKESK. This CDR3 spans 15 amino acids. The CDR3 sequence is CASSQDLGVTGELFF. CDR3 coding DNA: TGTGCCAGCAGCCAAGATTTGGGGGTCACCGGGGAGCTGTTTTTT.

This chain connects TRBV10-3 to TRBJ2-7, with 13 bases that match TRBD2. Germline lookup yields CDR1 ENHRY and CDR2 SYGVKD. Losses at the gene ends were 4 bases for V and 2 bases for J; bases not matched to a gene: 8. This CDR3 has 17 amino acids. The CDR3 DNA is TGTGCCATCAGTGGGACTAGCGGGAGTCTTCTAACCTACGAGCAGTACTTC. This gives the protein CAISGTSGSLLTYEQYF.

This sequence joins TRBV7-2 and TRBJ2-7; no definite D call. The V end lost 2 bases, the J end lost 6 bases, and 14 bases lay between the germline ends. This CDR3 comprises 14 residues. Germline loops: CDR1 SGHTA, CDR2 FQGNSA. CDR3 sequence: CASSLLIKESEQYF. The CDR3 nucleotides read TGTGCCAGCAGCTTACTGATAAAGGAGAGCGAGCAGTACTTC.

This chain joins TRBV7-9 and TRBJ2-2; D possibly corresponds to TRBD1 (7 bases). Deletions cut 6 bases from V and 3 bases from J, with 11 bases between. Germline V CDR1 and CDR2: SEHNR, FQNEAQ (reference sequence). This CDR3 comprises 14 residues. The CDR3 reads CASRFRGDTGELFF. For the CDR3, the DNA is TGTGCCAGCAGGTTCAGGGGGGACACCGGGGAGCTGTTTTTT.

In the case of this clone: The identical CDR3 is also encoded by other nucleotide sequences in the sample. The chain recombines TRBV6-1 with TRBJ2-7; no clear D. Trimming pared 1 base from V and 2 bases from J, leaving 6 bases between. The CDR3 spans 13 residues. The germline V gene encodes CDR1 MNHNS and CDR2 SASEGT. The CDR3 DNA reads TGTGCCAGCAGTGAAGGTCGCGCCTACGAGCAGTACTTC. It is translated as CASSEGRAYEQYF.

The chain uses TRBV27 and TRBJ2-7; D not certain. The CDR3 contains 12 residues. Trimming pared 1 base from V and 9 bases from J, leaving 10 bases between. In germline, CDR1 is MNHEY, CDR2 SMNVEV (reference sequence). CDR3 bases: TGTGCCAGCAGTTTATTACTGAAGGGGCAGTACTTC. Amino acids: CASSLLLKGQYF.

Concerning this clone: The sample carries other DNA sequences with the same CDR3. The chain links TRBV2 to TRBJ2-7; D is perhaps TRBD2 (6 bases). Germline V gives CDR1 SNHLY, CDR2 FYNNEI. This CDR3 is 11 amino acids long. Trimming took off 8 bases at V and 4 bases at J, with 9 bases between the two ends. The CDR3 sequence is CASLGGYEQYF. CDR3 DNA: TGTGCCAGCCTCGGGGGATACGAGCAGTACTTC.

The CDR3: CASSRQGGWTEAFF. The CDR3 nucleotides are TGTGCCAGCAGTAGACAGGGGGGATGGACTGAAGCTTTCTTT. The chain has TRBV28 and TRBJ1-1, with TRBD1 matching 9 bases. The V gene's germline CDR1 is MDHEN and CDR2 SYDVKM. The CDR3 runs 14 residues. After removal of 5 bases from V and 5 bases from J, the junction contained 6 bases not matched to a gene.

V is TRBV5-4 and J is TRBJ1-2; 10 nucleotides agree with TRBD1. J gave up 3 bases and V 4 bases, and 6 bases lay outside the gene matches. The germline gives CDR1 SGHNT, CDR2 YYREEE (reference sequence). The CDR3 consists of 15 residues. For the CDR3, the DNA is TGTGCCAGCAGCCCGGGACAGGGGTGGCACTATGGCTACACCTTC. This encodes CASSPGQGWHYGYTF.

This chain uses TRBV5-8 with TRBJ2-1, with D possibly called TRBD1 or TRBD2 (5 bases each). The germline V gene has CDR1 SGHTS and CDR2 YDEGEE. With 4 bases removed from V and 5 bases from J, the gap between germline ends came to 19 bases. The CDR3 contains 16 residues. The CDR3 sequence is CASSERGRVRDNEQFF. DNA for the CDR3: TGTGCCAGCAGCGAACGGGGCAGGGTGCGTGACAATGAGCAGTTCTTC.

Note on this clone: Within the sample, other DNA sequences also encode this same CDR3. The rearrangement links TRBV28 to TRBJ1-5; D is ambiguous. Deletions cut 2 bases from V and 0 bases from J, with 8 bases between. The CDR3 runs 15 residues. The germline CDR1 and CDR2 sequences are MDHEN and SYDVKM. In DNA form, the CDR3 reads TGTGCCAGCAGTTTAAGCAGCTATAGCAATCAGCCCCAGCATTTT. Translated: CASSLSSYSNQPQHF.